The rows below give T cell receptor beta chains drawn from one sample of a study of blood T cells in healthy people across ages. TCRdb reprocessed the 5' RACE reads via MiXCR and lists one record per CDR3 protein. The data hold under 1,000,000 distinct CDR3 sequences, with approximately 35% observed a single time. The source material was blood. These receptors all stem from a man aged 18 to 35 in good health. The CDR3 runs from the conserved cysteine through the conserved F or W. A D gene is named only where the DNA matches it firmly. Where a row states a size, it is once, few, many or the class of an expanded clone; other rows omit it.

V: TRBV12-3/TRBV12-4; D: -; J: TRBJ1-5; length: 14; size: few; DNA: TGTGCCAGCAGTTTAGAAGGGGGGCGGCAGCCCCAGCATTTT; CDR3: CASSLEGGRQPQHF
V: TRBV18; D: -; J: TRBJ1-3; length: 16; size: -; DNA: TGTGCCAGCTCACCAACTGGAGGACCCTCTGGAAACACCATATATTTT; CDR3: CASSPTGGPSGNTIYF
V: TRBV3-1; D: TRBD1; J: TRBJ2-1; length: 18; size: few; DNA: TGTGCCAGCAGCCAAAGAATATTAGACAGGGGTACCTACAATGAGCAGTTCTTC; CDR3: CASSQRILDRGTYNEQFF
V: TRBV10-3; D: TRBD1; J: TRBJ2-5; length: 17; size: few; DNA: TGTGCCATACGACGGGGCGATCCGATGGGACAGTACAATGAGCAGTACTTC; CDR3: CAIRRGDPMGQYNEQYF
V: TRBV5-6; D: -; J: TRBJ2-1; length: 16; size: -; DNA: TGTGCCAGCTTCACCTTAGGACAGAGCTCCTACAATGAGCAGTTCTTC; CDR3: CASFTLGQSSYNEQFF
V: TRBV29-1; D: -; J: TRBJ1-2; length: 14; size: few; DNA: TGCAGCGTTGAAGTTTGGAACCTGGGTGGTGGCTACACCTTC; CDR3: CSVEVWNLGGGYTF
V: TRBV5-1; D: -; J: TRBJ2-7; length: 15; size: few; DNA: TGCGCCAGCAGCTTGCAGGGGCCGGGCTCCTACGAGCAGTACTTC; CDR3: CASSLQGPGSYEQYF
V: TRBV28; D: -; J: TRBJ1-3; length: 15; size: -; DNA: TGTGCCAGCAGTTTACCTCAGGGAACTGGAAACACCATATATTTT; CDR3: CASSLPQGTGNTIYF
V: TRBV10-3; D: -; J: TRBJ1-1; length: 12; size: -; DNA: TGTGCCATCAGTGAACGGGGAGGCGAAGCTTTCTTT; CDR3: CAISERGGEAFF
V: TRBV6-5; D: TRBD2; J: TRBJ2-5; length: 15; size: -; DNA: TGTGCCAGCAGTGCAGCCCTGGGGGAGGGAGAGACCCAGTACTTC; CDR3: CASSAALGEGETQYF
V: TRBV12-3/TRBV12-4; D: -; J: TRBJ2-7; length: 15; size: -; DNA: TGTGCCAGCAGTTTAGGGGGGAAGAGAAGCTACGAGCAGTACTTC; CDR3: CASSLGGKRSYEQYF
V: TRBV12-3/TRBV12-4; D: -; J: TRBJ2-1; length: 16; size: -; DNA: TGTGCCAGCAGAATTTCGGGCAGGAGGGACTACAATGAGCAGTTCTTC; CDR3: CASRISGRRDYNEQFF
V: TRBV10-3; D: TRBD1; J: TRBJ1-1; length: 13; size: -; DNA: TGTGCCATCAGTGCAGGGGGCGAGTCTGAAGCTTTCTTT; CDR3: CAISAGGESEAFF
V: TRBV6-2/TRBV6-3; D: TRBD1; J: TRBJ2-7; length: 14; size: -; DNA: TGTGCCAGCGCCCCTGGGACAGGCCCTCGTATGGTGTACTTC; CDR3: CASAPGTGPRMVYF
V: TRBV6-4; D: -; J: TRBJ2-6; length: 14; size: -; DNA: TGTGCCAGCAGTGACGGAACTGGGGCCAACGTCCTGACTTTC; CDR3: CASSDGTGANVLTF
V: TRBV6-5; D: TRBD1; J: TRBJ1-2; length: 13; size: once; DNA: TGTGCCAGCAGTTACACGACAGGGAATGGCTACACCTTC; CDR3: CASSYTTGNGYTF
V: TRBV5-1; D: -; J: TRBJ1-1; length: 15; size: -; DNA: TGCGCCAGCAGACCCCGACAGGAACGGAACACTGAAGCTTTCTTT; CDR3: CASRPRQERNTEAFF
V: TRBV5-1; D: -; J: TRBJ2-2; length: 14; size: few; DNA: TGCGCCAGCATTGATAGTGTCGACACCGGGGAGCTGTTTTTT; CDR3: CASIDSVDTGELFF
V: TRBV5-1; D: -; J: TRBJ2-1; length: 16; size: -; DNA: TGCGCCAGCAGCTTGGTCGCGGGGCCTCAAGGCAATGAGCGGTTCTTC; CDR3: CASSLVAGPQGNERFF
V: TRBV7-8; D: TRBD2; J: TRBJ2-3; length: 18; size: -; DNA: TGTGCCAGCAGCCGTAGGGCTAGCGGGGGGCTGAGCACAGATACGCAGTATTTT; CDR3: CASSRRASGGLSTDTQYF
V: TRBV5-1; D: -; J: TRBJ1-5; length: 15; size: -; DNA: TGCGCCAGCAGCTTGGAGGCCAATACATGCCAGCCCCAGCATTTT; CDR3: CASSLEANTCQPQHF
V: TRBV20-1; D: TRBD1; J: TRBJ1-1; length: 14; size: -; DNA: TGCAGTGTTTGGCAGGGGGGAATGAACACTGAAGCTTTCTTT; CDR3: CSVWQGGMNTEAFF
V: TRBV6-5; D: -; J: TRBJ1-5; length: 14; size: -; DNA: TGTGCCAGCAGCCCTATTCCGGACGATCAGCCCCAGCATTTT; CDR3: CASSPIPDDQPQHF
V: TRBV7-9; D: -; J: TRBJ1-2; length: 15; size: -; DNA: TGTGCCAGCAGCTTATTGGGCAATCCGGCCTATGGCTACACCTTC; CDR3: CASSLLGNPAYGYTF
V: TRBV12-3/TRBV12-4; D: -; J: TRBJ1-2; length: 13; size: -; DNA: TGTGCCAGCAGTTTACTCAGGTCCTATGGCTACACCTTC; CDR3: CASSLLRSYGYTF
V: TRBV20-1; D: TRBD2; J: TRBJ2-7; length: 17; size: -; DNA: TGCAGTGCTTCCGGGGCTAGCGGGGGGAACCTCTACAATGAGCAGTACTTC; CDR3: CSASGASGGNLYNEQYF
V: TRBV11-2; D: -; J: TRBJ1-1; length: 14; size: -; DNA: TGTGCCAGCAGCCCCCAGGCACAGAACACTGAAGCTTTCTTT; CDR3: CASSPQAQNTEAFF
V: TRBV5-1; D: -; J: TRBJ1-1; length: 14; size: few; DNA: TGCGCCAGCAGCTTGGGCACGTTGGGCACTGAAGCTTTCTTT; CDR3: CASSLGTLGTEAFF
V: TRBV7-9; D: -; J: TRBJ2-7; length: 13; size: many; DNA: TGTGCCTCCTCCGACCGTAATTCCTACGAGCAGTACTTC; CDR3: CASSDRNSYEQYF
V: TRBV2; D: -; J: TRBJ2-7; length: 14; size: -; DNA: TGTGCCAGCAAGGGGGAGGGGCCCTACAATGAGCAGTACTTC; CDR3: CASKGEGPYNEQYF
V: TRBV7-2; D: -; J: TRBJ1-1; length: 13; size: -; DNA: TGTGCCAGCAGCAGGTTCGGGAACACTGAAGCTTTCTTT; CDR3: CASSRFGNTEAFF
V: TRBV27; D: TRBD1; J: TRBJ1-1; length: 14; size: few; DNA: TGTGCCAGCAGTTCCCAGGGGGGGAGAACTGAAGCTTTCTTT; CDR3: CASSSQGGRTEAFF
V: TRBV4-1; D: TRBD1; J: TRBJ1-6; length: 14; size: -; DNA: TGCGCCAGCAGCAAAACAGGGGGACAGTCACCCCTCCACTTT; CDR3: CASSKTGGQSPLHF
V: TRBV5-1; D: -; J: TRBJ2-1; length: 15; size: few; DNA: TGCGCCAGCAGCTATCTAGGGGACTCCTACAATGAGCAGTTCTTC; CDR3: CASSYLGDSYNEQFF
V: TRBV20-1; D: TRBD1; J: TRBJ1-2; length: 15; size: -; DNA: TGCAGTGGCCCGGGACAGGGGGCGCCGGACTATGGCTACACCTTC; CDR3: CSGPGQGAPDYGYTF
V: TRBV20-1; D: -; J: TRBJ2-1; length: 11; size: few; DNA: TGCAGTGGTCTCGCCTACAATGAGCAGTTCTTC; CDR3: CSGLAYNEQFF
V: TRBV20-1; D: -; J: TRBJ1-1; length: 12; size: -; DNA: TGCAGTGCCCCCAGGGGGAACACTGAAGCTTTCTTT; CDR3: CSAPRGNTEAFF
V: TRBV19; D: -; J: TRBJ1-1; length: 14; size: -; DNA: TGTGCCAGTAGGTTGGGACAACCCAACACTGAAGCTTTCTTT; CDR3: CASRLGQPNTEAFF
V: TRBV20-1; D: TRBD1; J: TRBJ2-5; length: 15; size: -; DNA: TGCAGTGCAAACCCGGGACAGCCGATCCAAGAGACCCAGTACTTC; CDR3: CSANPGQPIQETQYF
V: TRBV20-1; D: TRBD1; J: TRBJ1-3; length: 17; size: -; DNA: TGCAGTGCTAGAGATCCACTCTGGACAGGAGCTGGAAACACCATATATTTT; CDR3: CSARDPLWTGAGNTIYF
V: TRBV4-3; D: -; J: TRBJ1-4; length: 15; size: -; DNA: TGCGCCAGCAGCCGAGACCCGGGACTGGGCGAAAAACTGTTTTTT; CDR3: CASSRDPGLGEKLFF
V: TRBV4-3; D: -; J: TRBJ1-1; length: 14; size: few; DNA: TGCGCCAGCAGCCAAGATAACCGGTACACTGAAGCTTTCTTT; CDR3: CASSQDNRYTEAFF
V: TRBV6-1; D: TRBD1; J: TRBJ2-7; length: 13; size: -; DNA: TGTGCCAGCAAGACAGGGAGCTCCTACGAGCAGTACTTC; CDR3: CASKTGSSYEQYF
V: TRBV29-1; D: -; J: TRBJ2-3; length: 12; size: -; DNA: TGCAGCGTTGATTTAGATGGAGATACGCAGTATTTT; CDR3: CSVDLDGDTQYF
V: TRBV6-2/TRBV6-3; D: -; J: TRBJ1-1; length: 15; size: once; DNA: TGTGCCAGCAGTCCCGGAGGGGGGTGGACCACTGAAGCTTTCTTT; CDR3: CASSPGGGWTTEAFF
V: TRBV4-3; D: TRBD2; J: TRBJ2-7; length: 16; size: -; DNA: TGCGCCAGCAGCCGCGCATATAGCGGGGGGGCCTACGAGCAGTACTTC; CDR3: CASSRAYSGGAYEQYF
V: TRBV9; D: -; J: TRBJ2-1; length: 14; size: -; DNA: TGTGCCAGCAGCGAGGAAGGGGACCTCAATGAGCAGTTCTTC; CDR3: CASSEEGDLNEQFF